Below, 10 T cell receptor beta chains from the same sample are listed, as sequenced in a study of CD8 T cells in ankylosing spondylitis. A single record per CDR3 protein comes from TCRdb applying MiXCR to the 5' RACE reads. This sample has around 30,000 distinct CDR3 sequences; nearly 5.5% occur once, and the top ten carry about 1.8%. Sequencing input: blood, either unsorted or a sorted T cell fraction (not recorded which). The receptors shown here come from a female donor with ankylosing spondylitis or in good health (not recorded which).

This chain uses TRBV9 with TRBJ2-4; 13 bases match TRBD2. Germline assignment: CDR1 SGDLS and CDR2 YYNGEE. Trimming at V came to 4 bases and at J to 4 bases, leaving 5 bases not matched to a gene. The CDR3 contains 16 residues. CDR3 nucleotide sequence: TGTGCCAGCAGCAGACTAGCGGGGGGAACAAAAAACATTCAGTACTTC. Translating it yields CASSRLAGGTKNIQYF.

In nucleotides, the CDR3 is TGTGCCAGCAGCGTACTCCACGACAGGGGAGAAGCTTTCTTT. Protein product: CASSVLHDRGEAFF. This chain connects TRBV9 to TRBJ1-1; 8 nucleotides line up with TRBD1. The germline gives CDR1 SGDLS, CDR2 YYNGEE. Unmatched junction bases numbered 7, after V lost 1 base and J lost 8 bases. This CDR3 region has 14 residues.

This clonotype was picked up many times. The chain joins TRBV9 to TRBJ2-3; D gene ambiguous. V was pared by 0 bases and J by 4 bases, with 9 bases between. CDR3 length: 14 residues. CDR1 and CDR2 (germline): SGDLS, YYNGEE. The CDR3 region is CASSVGGNSDTQYF. In DNA form, the CDR3 reads TGTGCCAGCAGCGTAGGTGGGAATTCAGATACGCAGTATTTT. Together with reference TRBV9 and TRBJ2-3, the CDR3 gives the full variable domain: DSGVTQTPKHLITATGQRVTLRCSPRSGDLSVYWYQQSLDQGLQFLIQYYNGEERAKGNILERFSAQQFPDLHSELNLSSLELGDSALYFCASSVGGNSDTQYFGPGTRLTVL.

Ten or more counts support this clonotype. The chain employs TRBV9 and TRBJ2-3; D may match TRBD1 or TRBD2 (5 bases each). The germline V and J ends were trimmed by 0 bases and 5 bases, with 16 bases remaining between them. The length of the CDR3 is 16 residues. Germline V CDR1 and CDR2: SGDLS, YYNGEE. In DNA, the CDR3 is TGTGCCAGCAGCGTAGGGGGGACCAGTGGGGAAGATACGCAGTATTTT. Translation gives CASSVGGTSGEDTQYF.

The rearrangement uses TRBV9 and TRBJ2-5; 7 bases are shared with TRBD2. This CDR3 is built from 18 residues. Germline CDR1 SGDLS, CDR2 YYNGEE. V was clipped by 3 bases and J by 1 base; unmatched bases: 15. The CDR3 region is CASSERGLRGGVQETQYF. The CDR3 DNA reads TGTGCCAGCAGCGAGAGAGGGCTGCGCGGGGGTGTCCAAGAGACCCAGTACTTC.

This clonotype was found many times. This sequence joins TRBV9 and TRBJ2-5; TRBD2 is a possible D gene (5 bases). The CDR3 has 14 residues. CDR1 and CDR2 from the germline V gene are SGDLS and YYNGEE. V was trimmed by 4 bases and J by 5 bases, leaving 15 bases between them. CDR3 residues: CASSPAVPMETQYF. CDR3 sequence (DNA): TGTGCCAGCAGCCCAGCGGTTCCGATGGAGACCCAGTACTTC.

This clonotype was recorded many times. The chain joins TRBV9 to TRBJ1-2, with TRBD1 identical over 7 bases. In germline, CDR1 is SGDLS, CDR2 YYNGEE. The J segment lost 7 bases and the V segment lost 3 bases, leaving 9 bases of the junction unmatched. This CDR3 has 14 residues. The CDR3 is CASSEAWTGGGYTF. Here the CDR3 DNA reads TGTGCCAGCAGCGAAGCCTGGACAGGCGGTGGCTACACCTTC. Looking up the rest from reference TRBV9 and TRBJ1-2 gives the full variable domain: DSGVTQTPKHLITATGQRVTLRCSPRSGDLSVYWYQQSLDQGLQFLIQYYNGEERAKGNILERFSAQQFPDLHSELNLSSLELGDSALYFCASSEAWTGGGYTFGSGTRLTVV.

This clonotype was observed a few times. The chain links TRBV9 to TRBJ2-7; D unclear. This CDR3 spans 15 amino acids. Trimming took 1 base from V and 3 from J, leaving 14 bases between them. CDR1 and CDR2 (germline): SGDLS, YYNGEE. The CDR3 DNA reads TGTGCCAGCAGCGTATCTCCGAGCGCCGACTACGAGCAGTACTTC. Protein: CASSVSPSADYEQYF.

This clonotype was counted a few times. The chain joins TRBV5-7 to TRBJ2-7, with no clear D. TRBV5-7 is placed among ORFs of uncertain function. Trimming cost V 4 bases and J 0 bases, with 5 bases left between them. CDR3 length: 12 residues. CDR3 amino acids: CASSTCSYEQYF. Here the CDR3 DNA reads TGTGCCAGCAGCACCTGCTCCTACGAGCAGTACTTC.

This clonotype was recorded many times. The chain employs TRBV9 and TRBJ2-5; tentative D call: TRBD1 (5 bases). Looked up from germline, CDR1 is SGDLS and CDR2 is YYNGEE. Trimming removed 1 base at V and 1 base at J, with 8 bases between. CDR3 length: 14 residues. The CDR3 loop is CASSVQGGQETQYF. The CDR3 coding sequence is TGTGCCAGCAGCGTACAGGGCGGCCAAGAGACCCAGTACTTC.